This record concerns one T cell receptor (beta chain) sequence. Other DNA sequences in the sample encode the same CDR3. These data come from a study of chemoradiotherapy in HPV16-positive cancers. Trimming shortened V by 1 base and J by 2 bases, and 7 bases separated the two germline ends. The CDR3 covers 14 residues. From germline, CDR1 is SGHAT and CDR2 FQNNGV. The protocol was immunoSEQ multiplex PCR, while the TCRdb copy is restricted to in-frame clones and leaves out a portion. The table shows about 15,000 clones, with approximately 89% occurring only once. The material sequenced was tumor tissue, taken from a patient who underwent chemoradiotherapy. This receptor was identified in a human donor with HPV-associated anogenital cancer. The chain couples TRBV11-2 to TRBJ2-3; TRBD1 might be the D (5 bases). The chain's CDR3 is CASSLVGATDTQYF. The DNA for the CDR3 is TGTGCCAGCAGCTTAGTAGGGGCCACAGATACGCAGTATTTT.